This passage covers 12 T cell receptor beta chains from one sample sequenced in a study of shared clonotypes between healthy human individuals. Using immunoSEQ multiplex PCR, the repertoire was profiled, and TCRdb retains in-frame clones only, with some absent. The table records about 2.3 million clones, 90% to 95% of them present only once. Specimen: naive CD4+ T cells from PBMCs. The subset: CD45RA+ positively selected. The receptors stem from a man younger than 35 in good health. Some clones in this sample may be carry-over from other donors' samples.

The chain carries TRBV28 and TRBJ1-1; TRBD1 matches at 8 bases. The CDR3 consists of 15 residues. J lost 1 base, V lost 6 bases, and 7 bases had no gene match. Germline V gives CDR1 MDHEN, CDR2 SYDVKM. The CDR3 reads CASSTIGQGNTEAFF. The CDR3 DNA reads TGTGCCAGCAGCACCATCGGACAGGGGAACACTGAAGCTTTCTTT.

The V call is TRBV2, the J call TRBJ2-3; D is perhaps TRBD2 (6 bases). The CDR3 consists of 15 residues. The ends were cut back, 5 bases at V and 1 base at J, with 13 bases in the middle. Germline V lookup: CDR1 SNHLY, CDR2 FYNNEI. The CDR3 reads CASSPLAIGTDTQYF. In DNA, the CDR3 is TGTGCCAGCAGTCCACTAGCTATCGGCACAGATACGCAGTATTTT.

This CDR3 is CASSPAFTVGYTEAFF. The DNA of the CDR3 is TGCGCCAGCAGCCCGGCGTTTACAGTAGGGTACACTGAAGCTTTCTTT. This rearrangement joins TRBV5-1 to TRBJ1-1; D remains unclear. This CDR3 is 16 amino acids long. The V gene lost 4 bases and the J gene lost 3 bases, with 19 bases spanning the gap. Germline CDR1 and CDR2: SGHRS and YFSETQ.

This rearrangement joins TRBV14 to TRBJ2-3; TRBD2 is a possible D gene (6 bases). This CDR3 comprises 17 residues. Trimming took 4 bases from V and 1 from J, leaving 18 bases between them. Germline CDR1 SGHDN, CDR2 FVKESK. The CDR3 nucleotides are TGTGCCAGCAGCCCCTACCGATCTAGCGAGGGCACAGATACGCAGTATTTT. Translation: CASSPYRSSEGTDTQYF. The variable domain in full, with the rest retrieved from reference TRBV14 and TRBJ2-3, is EAGVTQFPSHSVIEKGQTVTLRCDPISGHDNLYWYRRVMGKEIKFLLHFVKESKQDESGMPNNRFLAERTGGTYSTLKVQPAELEDSGVYFCASSPYRSSEGTDTQYFGPGTRLTVL.

The V and J genes are TRBV6-5 and TRBJ2-7, with D uncertain. V lost 5 bases and J lost 7, with 21 bases in between. The CDR3 length is 15 residues. Per the germline V gene, CDR1 is MNHEY and CDR2 is SVGAGI. CDR3 sequence: CASSLTYEVVREQYF. The CDR3 bases are TGTGCCAGCAGTCTTACGTATGAGGTAGTGCGGGAGCAGTACTTC.

The chain has TRBV9 and TRBJ2-3; 7 nucleotides align to TRBD2. Germline CDR1 reads SGDLS; CDR2 reads YYNGEE. CDR3 length equals 14 residues. V dropped 4 bases and J dropped 2; count of bases not matched to a gene: 4. The CDR3 region has the DNA TGTGCCAGCAGCACCGGGAGGAACACAGATACGCAGTATTTT. Translation gives CASSTGRNTDTQYF.

The chain carries TRBV18 and TRBJ1-3, with 10 nucleotides matching TRBD1. There are 17 residues in the CDR3. V lost 5 bases, J lost 1 base, and 8 bases stayed unmatched. Per the germline V gene, CDR1 is KGHSH and CDR2 is LQKENI. Here the CDR3 reads CASSAFRDRGSGNTIYF. The DNA for the CDR3 is TGTGCCAGCTCAGCTTTCCGGGACAGGGGATCTGGAAACACCATATATTTT.

Only one count was recorded for this clone. DNA of the CDR3: TGTGCCAGCAGCCCCCGGACTAGAAATGAGCAGTTCTTC. It encodes CASSPRTRNEQFF. V is TRBV11-2 and J is TRBJ2-1; 7 bases line up with TRBD2. This CDR3 spans 13 amino acids. V dropped 5 bases and J dropped 7; count of bases not matched to a gene: 5. The germline gives CDR1 SGHAT, CDR2 FQNNGV.

The chain has TRBV28 and TRBJ1-1; D possibly corresponds to TRBD1 (5 bases). The CDR3 spans 13 residues. Trimming pared 3 bases from V and 11 bases from J, leaving 16 bases between. CDR1 is MDHEN and CDR2 is SYDVKM in the germline V gene. The CDR3 DNA follows: TGTGCCAGCAGTTTTCCGGGGGACCAAATGGCTTTCTTT. Amino acids: CASSFPGDQMAFF.

Remarks on this clone: The same CDR3 is also encoded by other DNA sequences in this sample. V gene TRBV7-9 combines with J gene TRBJ2-5; 9 nucleotides align to TRBD2. Trimming removed 3 bases from V and 5 bases from J; junction bases left unmatched: 4. CDR1 and CDR2 (germline): SEHNR, FQNEAQ (reference sequence). CDR3 length equals 14 residues. CDR3 sequence reads: CASSLAGGVETQYF. The CDR3 coding sequence is TGTGCCAGCAGCTTGGCGGGAGGGGTGGAGACCCAGTACTTC.

This clone was seen a single time. This chain joins TRBV11-2 and TRBJ2-5; D is unclear. The DNA end is a closer match to TRBJ2-7, so the J assignment may be wrong. Germline loops: CDR1 SGHAT, CDR2 FQNNGV. The CDR3 loop spans 11 amino acids. The CDR3 protein is CASSLASEQYF. DNA for the CDR3: TGTGCCAGCAGCTTAGCTTCCGAGCAGTACTTC.

The genes are TRBV18 and TRBJ2-7, with D perhaps matching TRBD1 (5 bases). The germline V and J ends were trimmed by 3 bases and 2 bases, with 17 bases remaining between them. The CDR3 runs to 16 residues. Germline V gene lookup returns CDR1 KGHSH and CDR2 LQKENI. The DNA of the CDR3 is TGTGCCAGCTCACCCCTCGCGTCAGGGCTTACCTACGAGCAGTACTTC. It specifies CASSPLASGLTYEQYF.